This record covers a single TCR beta chain. This clone showed up just a few times. What antigen it recognizes has not been identified. One base away there is no much larger clone; base qualities are not given. This sample is drawn from a study of T cells after posttransplantation cyclophosphamide listed by TCRdb under 2016. Some background on the complete study: Using TRB sequencing, the study followed how the T cell repertoire reconstituted after myeloablative bone marrow transplantation in which posttransplantation cyclophosphamide served as GVHD prophylaxis. Samples from a few dozen PTCy-treated patients, along with samples from roughly 15 of their related bone marrow donors, underwent antigen receptor sequencing. Because TRA and TRB clonality correlated tightly in roughly nine samples, later TCR analyses were limited to TRB. Up to 3 additional blood samples from 2 to 5.2 years after transplant were also TRB-sequenced in 3 patients, as was pretransplant blood from several patients. Blood from all 30 or so PTCy patients with 1-year posttransplant specimens was subjected to TRB sequencing. Public TRB sequences were checked against a database of over 3,500 sequences associated with responses to pathogens, tumor antigens, self-antigens and alloantigens. On the study overall, not on this receptor specifically: Across 45 patients, recipient CMV seropositivity and CMV reactivation were highly associated with TRB clonality; PTCy diversity was similar to CNI/methotrexate controls. Donor-recipient similarity was low at 1-2 months but rose over the first year, and later blood repertoires were often dominated by donor CD8+ memory clones. The TRB repertoires of T cells infiltrating skin or GI tract showed only limited overlap with the TRB repertoires of T cells in blood.

TRB sequencing used genomic DNA with the immunoSEQ assay at survey resolution or the hsTCRB kit. As for the original processing: The immunoSEQ software handled initial read processing, and the LymphoSeq R package was used for repertoire analyses. Clonality was computed as 1 minus normalized Shannon entropy, and a Gini coefficient was also calculated for each TRB dataset. To infer phenotypes in unsorted samples, TRB sequences from sorted subsets of the recipient or donor were mapped onto the unsorted samples of the same recipient. Not all clones reach the TCRdb copy of this immuneACCESS table, which keeps in-frame sequences only. Checked studies attribute under half of the gap to unresolved V genes and leave the rest unexplained. The V and J calls and clone size are taken from that table; D and trimming were inferred from the DNA. This sample holds about 24,000 clones in total, without any singletons. The biggest ten clones account for approximately 7% of the sample.

Peripheral blood samples were provided by related bone marrow donors on the day of marrow donation. Mononuclear cells from peripheral blood and bone marrow were separated by Ficoll-Hypaque density centrifugation and then cryopreserved. The CDR1 and CDR2 encoded by the germline V gene are KGHSH and LQKENI. Relative to germline, V is 3 bases shorter and J is 3 bases shorter, with 11 bases between their ends. The cysteine opens and the phenylalanine closes a CDR3 of 15 amino acids. Just the 45-base CDR3 DNA is kept, in frame starting at base 1. The sequence is built from TRBV18 and TRBJ1-4; TRBD1 could be the D gene, as 6 bases match. This receptor was taken from a woman aged 55-75 years in good health, CMV-negative, and a related stem cell transplant donor. Sequenced: PBMCs. The DNA reads as follows: TGTGCCAGCTCACCTTTCTCAGGGGCTAATGAAAAACTGTTTTTT. This codes for CASSPFSGANEKLFF.